The 25 T cell receptor beta chains reported below all come from one sample, sequenced in a study of cytomegalovirus exposure and HLA in healthy donors. The primer mix had 60 Vbeta and 13 Jbeta primers. TCRdb keeps only in-frame clones here, not all; method: immunoSEQ multiplex PCR. The sample carries approximately 140,000 clones, 77% recorded once. Sequences were obtained from PBMCs. The receptors stem from a female donor in good health and CMV-seronegative.

V gene TRBV13 combines with J gene TRBJ2-5; 8 bases line up with TRBD2. Trimming took 2 bases from V and 4 from J; bases not matched to a gene: 12. The CDR3 has 17 amino acids. Germline CDR1 reads PRHDT; CDR2 reads FYEKMQ (reference sequence). The CDR3 protein is CASSLRGSSGLGETQYF. Written as DNA, the CDR3 is TGTGCCAGCAGCTTACGGGGATCTAGCGGGCTGGGAGAGACCCAGTACTTC. The full variable domain, in which reference TRBV13 and TRBJ2-5 provide the parts outside the CDR3, is AAGVIQSPRHLIKEKRETATLKCYPIPRHDTVYWYQQGPGQDPQFLISFYEKMQSDKGSIPDRFSAQQFSDYHSELNMSSLELGDSALYFCASSLRGSSGLGETQYFGPGTRLLVL.

Points on this clone: One junction end does not reproduce the germline sequence, and a read error may be involved. The chain recombines TRBV30 with TRBJ1-2; a possible D gene is TRBD1 (5 bases). The germline CDR1 and CDR2 sequences are GTSNPN and SVGIG (reference sequence). The CDR3 loop spans 12 amino acids. The CDR3 loop reads CAWSPQGPPFSF. The CDR3 region has the DNA TGTGCCTGGAGTCCCCAGGGCCCCCCTTTCTCCTTC.

This clone was detected a few times. This chain uses TRBV2 with TRBJ1-5, with D maybe TRBD1 (5 bases). The CDR3 length is 16 residues. Trimming stripped 7 bases from V and 6 bases from J, with 22 bases between. Germline V CDR1 and CDR2: SNHLY, FYNNEI. The CDR3 coding sequence is TGTGCCAGCACCGCCACTCACAGGCCTCTAGGTCAGCCCCAGCATTTT. Amino acid sequence: CASTATHRPLGQPQHF.

The chain employs TRBV2 and TRBJ1-2; TRBD1 is a possible D gene (6 bases). CDR3 length: 15 amino acids. V dropped 8 bases and J dropped 2 bases, with 18 bases sitting between them. The germline gives CDR1 SNHLY, CDR2 FYNNEI. CDR3 protein: CASSPETGKNYGYTF. CDR3 bases: TGTGCCAGCTCCCCGGAAACAGGGAAGAACTATGGCTACACCTTC.

This clone has only a few counts. V gene TRBV6-6 combines with J gene TRBJ1-2; no clear D. CDR3 length: 13 amino acids. Trimming stripped 8 bases from V and 2 bases from J, with 12 bases between. Germline values: CDR1 MNHNY, CDR2 SVGAGI (reference sequence). The CDR3 DNA is TGTGCCAGCCGTGAGGGATCGAACTATGGCTACACCTTC. Protein: CASREGSNYGYTF.

DNA of the CDR3: TGTGCCAGCAGAACCCCGACTAGGGCCACCGGGGAGCTGTTTTTT. Protein product: CASRTPTRATGELFF. The rearrangement links TRBV28 to TRBJ2-2; a weak D match, TRBD2 (6 bases). In germline, CDR1 is MDHEN, CDR2 SYDVKM. CDR3 length: 15 residues. V was clipped by 6 bases and J by 4 bases, with 15 bases between them.

This chain links TRBV30 with TRBJ1-4; 7 nucleotides align to TRBD1. The germline V gene has CDR1 GTSNPN and CDR2 SVGIG (reference sequence). This CDR3 has 13 residues. V lost 8 bases and J lost 2; bases outside the gene matches: 5. CDR3 sequence reads: CARGTATNEKLFF. For the CDR3, the DNA is TGTGCCCGGGGGACAGCGACTAATGAAAAACTGTTTTTT. The variable domain in full, with the rest retrieved from reference TRBV30 and TRBJ1-4, is SQTIHQWPATLVQPVGSPLSLECTVEGTSNPNLYWYRQAAGRGLQLLFYSVGIGQISSEVPQNLSASRPQDRQFILSSKKLLLSDSGFYLCARGTATNEKLFFGSGTQLSVL.

V is TRBV4-1 and J is TRBJ2-1, with 7 positions matching TRBD1. This CDR3 has 15 amino acids. Trimming cost V 2 bases and J 5 bases; bases outside gene matches: 6. Germline V gene lookup returns CDR1 MGHRA and CDR2 YSYEKL. CDR3 loop: CASSQYRGDHNEQFF. The CDR3 nucleotides are TGCGCCAGCAGCCAATACAGGGGCGATCACAATGAGCAGTTCTTC.

The gene calls are TRBV29-1 and TRBJ2-1, with unresolved D. The germline V gene has CDR1 SQVTM and CDR2 ANQGSEA. The CDR3 covers 14 residues. V lost 4 bases and J lost 0, with 10 bases in between. CDR3 sequence: CSVVGRISYNEQFF. The CDR3 coding sequence is TGCAGCGTTGTTGGCAGGATCTCCTACAATGAGCAGTTCTTC.

The J gene is TRBJ2-3, the V gene TRBV18; unclear D gene. V was clipped by 2 bases and J by 1 base, with 4 bases between them. Germline lookup yields CDR1 KGHSH and CDR2 LQKENI. The CDR3 length is 13 residues. DNA of the CDR3: TGTGCCAGCTCACCAATCGGCACAGATACGCAGTATTTT. Translated: CASSPIGTDTQYF.

There are a few counts of this clone. CDR3 sequence: CASSLEGQANYGYTF. DNA of the CDR3: TGCGCCAGCAGCTTGGAGGGACAGGCTAACTATGGCTACACCTTC. This chain joins TRBV5-1 and TRBJ1-2; 8 bases are a match to TRBD1. The CDR3 totals 15 residues. Losses at the gene ends were 0 bases for V and 0 bases for J; bases not matched to a gene: 1. CDR1 and CDR2 from the germline V gene are SGHRS and YFSETQ.

This clone was seen only a few times. The chain combines TRBV6-6 with TRBJ2-2; 8 nucleotides align to TRBD1. Trimming at V came to 10 bases and at J to 5 bases, leaving 6 bases not matched to a gene. The CDR3 has 13 amino acids. Germline V gene sequence: CDR1 MNHNY, CDR2 SVGAGI (reference sequence). The CDR3 sequence: CATRTGPTGELFF. The CDR3 coding sequence is TGTGCCACCAGGACAGGGCCGACCGGGGAGCTGTTTTTT.

The chain carries TRBV29-1 and TRBJ2-2; D unclear. V was pared by 4 bases and J by 5 bases, with 20 bases between. The CDR3 loop spans 16 amino acids. Germline loops: CDR1 SQVTM, CDR2 ANQGSEA. In DNA, the CDR3 is TGCAGCGTTGGTGCGTCCCCGTTGAGTACTACCGGGGAGCTGTTTTTT. Its translation is CSVGASPLSTTGELFF.

This clone was observed a single time. The genes are TRBV5-6 and TRBJ1-2, with unresolved D. From germline, CDR1 is SGHDT and CDR2 YYEEEE. Deletions cut 0 bases from V and 0 bases from J, with 9 bases between. This CDR3 contains 15 residues. The CDR3, as DNA: TGTGCCAGCAGCTTGGGGCACAGCTCTAACTATGGCTACACCTTC. This sequence encodes CASSLGHSSNYGYTF.

The rearrangement joins TRBV9 to TRBJ1-2; D is unclear. The CDR3 has 19 amino acids. Trimming stripped 0 bases from V and 4 bases from J, with 25 bases between. CDR1 SGDLS and CDR2 YYNGEE come from the germline V gene. The CDR3 DNA follows: TGTGCCAGCAGCGTAGATGCAAGCCCGCCTCCCCAAACGGGCTATGGCTACACCTTC. Its translation is CASSVDASPPPQTGYGYTF. Supplemented by reference TRBV9 and TRBJ1-2, the full variable domain reads DSGVTQTPKHLITATGQRVTLRCSPRSGDLSVYWYQQSLDQGLQFLIQYYNGEERAKGNILERFSAQQFPDLHSELNLSSLELGDSALYFCASSVDASPPPQTGYGYTFGSGTRLTVV.

The rearrangement uses TRBV19 and TRBJ1-5; D is undetermined. CDR3 length equals 13 residues. Trimming took off 1 base at V and 7 bases at J, with 8 bases between the two ends. CDR1 and CDR2 from the germline V gene are LNHDA and SQIVND (reference sequence). CDR3 residues: CASSIGGWQPQHF. The CDR3 DNA reads as TGTGCCAGTAGTATAGGAGGGTGGCAGCCCCAGCATTTT.

V usage is TRBV5-6 and J usage is TRBJ1-3; TRBD1 matches 7 bases. The CDR3 runs to 15 residues. Germline CDR1 and CDR2: SGHDT and YYEEEE. V shed 6 bases, J shed 2 bases, and the junction held 8 bases outside the gene matches. The CDR3 protein is CASNIQGRPGNTIYF. The CDR3 coding sequence is TGTGCCAGCAACATACAGGGGCGCCCTGGAAACACCATATATTTT.

This sequence joins TRBV27 and TRBJ1-2; tentative D call: TRBD1 (5 bases). Germline loops: CDR1 MNHEY, CDR2 SMNVEV (reference sequence). Trimming removed 4 bases from V and 9 bases from J, with 12 bases in between. The CDR3 sequence is 12 residues long. The CDR3 loop is CASSSAGNSYTF. CDR3 in DNA: TGTGCCAGCAGTTCGGCAGGGAATAGCTACACCTTC.

This clone was found once. The chain links TRBV28 to TRBJ2-5; 9 positions match TRBD1. The CDR3 totals 14 residues. The V gene end was trimmed by 4 bases and the J gene end by 7 bases; junction bases not matched to a gene: 7. In germline, CDR1 is MDHEN, CDR2 SYDVKM. CDR3 protein: CASSSRDRERTQYF. In DNA form, the CDR3 reads TGTGCCAGCAGTTCCCGGGACAGGGAGCGGACCCAGTACTTC.

The rearrangement uses TRBV6-4 and TRBJ1-2, with TRBD1 matching over 11 bases. CDR1 MRHNA and CDR2 SNTAGT come from the germline V gene. The CDR3 loop spans 15 amino acids. V lost 0 bases and J lost 7; bases outside the gene matches: 4. CDR3 nucleotide sequence: TGTGCCAGCAGTGACTCTGCCGGGACAGGGGGTGGCTACACCTTC. Protein sequence: CASSDSAGTGGGYTF.

This clone showed up just a few times. Other DNA sequences in the sample encode the same CDR3. The chain recombines TRBV5-1 with TRBJ1-1; no firm D call. Trimming took off 0 bases at V and 1 base at J, with 4 bases between the two ends. Germline V gene data show CDR1 as SGHRS and CDR2 as YFSETQ. The CDR3 is 13 residues long. CDR3 DNA sequence: TGCGCCAGCAGCTTGGGAGAGAACACTGAAGCTTTCTTT. Translating gives CASSLGENTEAFF.

The V call is TRBV18, the J call TRBJ2-1, with D possibly matching TRBD2 (5 bases). CDR3 length: 17 residues. Germline V gene data show CDR1 as KGHSH and CDR2 as LQKENI. The V gene lost 4 bases and the J gene lost 0 bases, with 16 bases spanning the gap. In DNA, the CDR3 is TGTGCCAGCTCACAAAGAGGGTCGGGAAGCTCCTACAATGAGCAGTTCTTC. Protein product: CASSQRGSGSSYNEQFF.

This clone occurred a few times. This chain connects TRBV6-6 to TRBJ1-1, with 8 bases that match TRBD1. This CDR3 is 14 amino acids long. Germline CDR1 and CDR2: MNHNY and SVGAGI (reference sequence). J was trimmed by 4 bases and V by 2 bases; bases with no gene match: 3. This CDR3 reads CASSYQGAVTEAFF. The CDR3 DNA reads as TGTGCCAGCAGTTACCAGGGGGCGGTCACTGAAGCTTTCTTT.

This clone was counted between two and nine times. The chain carries TRBV6-6 and TRBJ2-5; TRBD1 aligns across 8 bases. The V gene's germline CDR1 is MNHNY and CDR2 SVGAGI (reference sequence). There are 14 residues in the CDR3. V lost 5 bases and J lost 5; bases outside the gene matches: 7. The CDR3 sequence: CASSLAGGGETQYF. As DNA, the CDR3 is TGTGCCAGCAGTCTCGCAGGGGGCGGGGAGACCCAGTACTTC.

The chain links TRBV2 to TRBJ2-3; 16 bases match TRBD2. This CDR3 has 16 amino acids. The germline V gene has CDR1 SNHLY and CDR2 FYNNEI. V lost 9 bases to trimming and J lost 4 bases; unmatched junction nucleotides: 7. The CDR3 DNA follows: TGTGCCAGAGGGACTAGCGGGAGGGCCCTCTCAGATACGCAGTATTTT. It translates to CARGTSGRALSDTQYF.